This T cell receptor (beta chain) derives from a study of shared clonotypes between healthy human individuals. As for the study in general: Three plates each covered CD4 naive and memory; CD8 naive two, CD8 memory one. Points from the study as a whole: Donors were few, which limited the genetic and exposure-history diversity represented.

On sorted subsets, replicate PCRs used about 200 ng DNA, or 27,000 or so T cell genomes. Some clones are missing from TCRdb's copy, which holds only in-frame ones; the method was immunoSEQ multiplex PCR. This table has roughly 2.1 million clones, just over 90% appearing once. Terminally differentiated effector memory CD45RA+ cells were left out of the naive CD8 fraction, which was CD45RO-negative and positively selected for CCR7. The CDR3 has 16 amino acids. Per germline, CDR1 SGHVS and CDR2 FNYEAQ. Trimming removed 6 bases from V and 3 bases from J; junction bases left unmatched: 8. Concerning this clone: Its specificity is not known.

The sequence was obtained from a man between 18 and 29 years old in good health. Some clones in this sample may be carry-over from other donors' samples. This chain joins TRBV7-6 and TRBJ1-3; 10 positions agree with TRBD1. The sample was naive CD8+ T cells from PBMCs. This CDR3 is CASRRDRGLSGNTIYF. CDR3 nucleotide sequence: TGTGCCAGCAGAAGAGACAGGGGGCTAAGTGGAAACACCATATATTTT.